The 14 T cell receptor beta chains reported below all come from one sample, sequenced in a study of cytomegalovirus exposure and HLA in healthy donors. With 60 Vbeta and 13 Jbeta primers, the PCR was carried out. Measured with immunoSEQ multiplex PCR; TCRdb has only the in-frame clones, and not every one. The table records roughly 150,000 clones, approximately 86% of them present only once. The sample was PBMCs. Every receptor here comes from a woman between 45 and 60 years old in good health and CMV-seropositive.

The gene calls are TRBV7-6 and TRBJ2-7, with D maybe TRBD2 (5 bases). The CDR3 covers 11 residues. Trimming stripped 4 bases from V and 7 bases from J, with 8 bases between. The germline V gene encodes CDR1 SGHVS and CDR2 FNYEAQ. The CDR3 loop reads CASSSTGEQYF. Here the CDR3 DNA reads TGTGCCAGCAGCTCAACGGGGGAGCAGTACTTC.

The J gene is TRBJ2-3, the V gene TRBV6-6; 9 nucleotides agree with TRBD1. Germline CDR1 is MNHNY and CDR2 is SVGAGI (reference sequence). Unmatched junction bases numbered 7, after V lost 7 bases and J lost 8 bases. This CDR3 is built from 13 residues. The CDR3: CASKVTGGVTQYF. The CDR3 DNA reads as TGTGCCAGCAAGGTGACAGGGGGTGTTACGCAGTATTTT.

The V gene is TRBV11-2, the J gene TRBJ2-7, with TRBD1 matching over 7 bases. The length of the CDR3 is 18 residues. Germline CDR1 reads SGHAT; CDR2 reads FQNNGV. Unmatched junction bases numbered 18, after V lost 6 bases and J lost 1 base. This CDR3 is CASRSDRRFIPTSYEQYF. In DNA form, the CDR3 reads TGTGCCAGCAGGTCGGACAGGCGCTTTATCCCAACTTCCTACGAGCAGTACTTC.

V and J are TRBV7-6 and TRBJ1-2; tentative D call: TRBD1 (6 bases). V was clipped by 4 bases and J by 0 bases, with 9 bases between them. CDR1 is SGHVS, CDR2 FNYEAQ, per germline. The CDR3 runs 14 residues. The CDR3 DNA reads TGTGCCAGCAGCTCAGGGGCCGCTAACTATGGCTACACCTTC. This codes for CASSSGAANYGYTF.

This clone occurred once. The chain joins TRBV6-6 to TRBJ2-2; possibly TRBD1 for D (6 bases). Trimming removed 4 bases from V and 4 bases from J, with 10 bases in between. Germline lookup yields CDR1 MNHNY and CDR2 SVGAGI (reference sequence). CDR3 length: 14 residues. The CDR3 region has the DNA TGTGCCAGCAGTTTTGACAGGTCCACCGGGGAGCTGTTTTTT. Translated, it gives CASSFDRSTGELFF.

The V and J genes are TRBV7-9 and TRBJ2-6; perhaps TRBD2 as D (5 bases). Between the trimmed V and J ends, which lost 5 bases and 1 base, there was a span of 9 bases. Germline-derived CDR1 and CDR2 are SEHNR and FQNEAQ (reference sequence). CDR3 length: 15 amino acids. The CDR3 is CASSRRQSGANVLTF. DNA for the CDR3: TGTGCCAGCAGCAGGAGGCAGTCTGGGGCCAACGTCCTGACTTTC.

The rearrangement joins TRBV11-2 to TRBJ2-3; D not certain. The CDR3 is 14 amino acids. CDR1 is SGHAT and CDR2 is FQNNGV in the germline V gene. V was shortened by 1 base and J by 1 base, with 6 bases between the two germline ends. The CDR3 DNA follows: TGTGCCAGCAGCTTAGGACTTCGCACAGATACGCAGTATTTT. Translated: CASSLGLRTDTQYF.

The sample holds a few counts of this clone. The chain combines TRBV19 with TRBJ2-3; 8 nucleotides match TRBD1. V lost 5 bases, J lost 4 bases, and 2 bases stayed unmatched. This CDR3 is 13 amino acids long. Germline CDR1 LNHDA, CDR2 SQIVND (reference sequence). The CDR3 here is CASSQTGADTQYF. The CDR3 DNA is TGTGCCAGTAGTCAGACAGGGGCAGATACGCAGTATTTT. The variable domain in full, completed from reference TRBV19 and TRBJ2-3, reads DGGITQSPKYLFRKEGQNVTLSCEQNLNHDAMYWYRQDPGQGLRLIYYSQIVNDFQKGDIAEGYSVSREKKESFPLTVTSAQKNPTAFYLCASSQTGADTQYFGPGTRLTVL.

This chain connects TRBV18 to TRBJ2-2; 9 bases agree with TRBD2. The V gene's germline CDR1 is KGHSH and CDR2 LQKENI. The CDR3 is 16 amino acids. Trimming cost V 3 bases and J 7 bases; bases outside gene matches: 9. CDR3 protein: CASSPLSGGLIGELFF. The CDR3 DNA is TGTGCCAGCTCACCGCTTAGCGGGGGTCTGATCGGGGAGCTGTTTTTT.

The chain carries TRBV23-1 and TRBJ2-1; D is perhaps TRBD1 (6 bases). TRBV23-1 is an open reading frame, and its role is uncertain. V was cut by 1 base and J by 6 bases, with 13 bases left in between. This CDR3 region has 15 residues. This chain's CDR3 is CASSQYKRQVNEQFF. The CDR3 DNA reads as TGCGCCAGCAGTCAATATAAAAGACAGGTCAATGAGCAGTTCTTC.

The DNA for the CDR3 is TGTGCCAGCAGCTCCTATAGCAATCAGCCCCAGCATTTT. Translated: CASSSYSNQPQHF. The chain is built from TRBV7-2 and TRBJ1-5; D not resolved. Trimming left V 4 bases short and J 0 bases short, with 4 bases between. CDR1 and CDR2 from the germline V gene are SGHTA and FQGNSA. CDR3 size: 13 residues.

The CDR3 sequence is CASSRAGTEAFF. The CDR3 DNA reads as TGCGCCAGCAGCAGGGCTGGCACTGAAGCTTTCTTT. The rearrangement links TRBV10-2 to TRBJ1-1; tentative D call: TRBD1 (5 bases). CDR3 length: 12 amino acids. The V end was cut by 6 bases, the J end by 4 bases, with 9 bases between. CDR1 WSHSY and CDR2 SAAADI come from the germline V gene.

CDR3 DNA sequence: TGTGCCACCAGTGCCCGGGGGGCGAGGGAAAAACTGTTTTTT. This gives the protein CATSARGAREKLFF. V usage is TRBV15 and J usage is TRBJ1-4; D might be TRBD1 (6 bases). Germline values: CDR1 LNHNV, CDR2 YYDKDF (reference sequence). Trimming shortened V by 6 bases and J by 8 bases, and 16 bases separated the two germline ends. The CDR3 runs 14 residues.

The gene calls are TRBV2 and TRBJ2-2; 11 positions match TRBD2. The germline CDR1 and CDR2 sequences are SNHLY and FYNNEI. CDR3 length: 18 amino acids. The ends lost 5 bases at V and 1 base at J; junction bases unmatched: 9. CDR3 DNA: TGTGCCAGCAGTCCAGATAGCGGGGGGGCCTTGAACACCGGGGAGCTGTTTTTT. Translation gives CASSPDSGGALNTGELFF.